This T cell receptor beta chain was recovered during a study of T cell repertoires in cytomegalovirus infection. Study in general: Public TCR beta signature analysis indicated the presence of both CMV infection and matching HLA type. Study-level results: HLA-C-restricted CMV-specific TCR beta clonotypes prevailed in the ex vivo response. Summed frequency of shared TCR beta families picked out CMV carriers who also had the relevant HLA.

V was cut by 0 bases and J by 5 bases, with 5 bases left in between. Germline CDR1 and CDR2: SGHKS and YYEKEE (reference sequence). CDR3 length equals 12 residues. Note on this clonotype: Its antigen is as yet unknown.

TCRdb fed the reads into MiXCR, producing one record per CDR3 protein. The table lists about 310,000 distinct CDR3 sequences, roughly 16% of them singletons, with about 12% in the top ten. The chain uses TRBV5-5 and TRBJ1-1; unclear D gene. The sequenced sample was PBMCs. The origin of this receptor is a human donor in good health (CMV status not recorded). Some clones in this sample may be carry-over from other donors' samples. The CDR3 protein is CASSLVQTEAFF. Written as DNA, the CDR3 is TGTGCCAGCAGCTTGGTTCAAACTGAAGCTTTCTTT.